One sample yielded the 12 T cell receptor beta chains listed below, sequenced in a study of identical twins. TCRdb called the 5' RACE reads again in MiXCR, with one record for every CDR3 protein. The data show approximately 890,000 distinct CDR3 sequences, approximately 13% seen once. The same data also contributed to another study, on yellow fever vaccine responses in identical twins.

Sequencing used PBMCs. These receptors were taken from a woman aged 18-29 years in good health.

This clonotype was detected only a few times. The V and J genes are TRBV6-2 or TRBV6-3 and TRBJ2-2; TRBD1 matches 8 bases. Germline V gene lookup returns CDR1 MNHEY and CDR2 SVGEGT. The CDR3 runs 16 residues. The junction had 5 bases not matched to a gene; V was cut back by 0 bases and J by 5 bases. CDR3 region: CASSYSGHRGTGELFF. The CDR3 bases are TGTGCCAGCAGTTACTCTGGGCACAGGGGGACCGGGGAGCTGTTTTTT.

The V gene is TRBV28, the J gene TRBJ2-3; TRBD2 aligns across 8 bases. Germline V gene sequence: CDR1 MDHEN, CDR2 SYDVKM. The trim removed 8 bases at V and 3 bases at J, leaving 19 bases unmatched. The CDR3 sequence is 18 residues long. The CDR3 spells CASPPRNTGTSRTDTQYF. In nucleotides, the CDR3 is TGTGCCAGCCCCCCAAGAAACACCGGGACTAGTAGGACAGATACGCAGTATTTT.

This clonotype was counted only a few times. The rearrangement uses TRBV12-3 or TRBV12-4 and TRBJ2-5; D is possibly TRBD1 (6 bases). The CDR3 length is 14 residues. V was shortened by 6 bases and J by 12 bases, with 23 bases between the two germline ends. The CDR3 region is CASSPRQGQAPEYF. In DNA, the CDR3 is TGTGCCAGCAGCCCGCGGCAGGGGCAGGCCCCCGAGTACTTC.

This sequence joins TRBV29-1 and TRBJ1-1, with D uncertain. Germline values: CDR1 SQVTM, CDR2 ANQGSEA. The CDR3 runs 14 residues. Between the trimmed V and J ends, which lost 1 base and 1 base, there was a span of 10 bases. Here the CDR3 reads CSVEGLGANTEAFF. The CDR3 nucleotides read TGCAGCGTTGAAGGGTTGGGAGCGAACACTGAAGCTTTCTTT.

In its sample, this clonotype was seen a few times. This chain links TRBV3-1 with TRBJ2-3, with D perhaps TRBD2 (5 bases). The CDR3 contains 13 residues. V lost 2 bases and J 11 bases, leaving 14 bases between the germline ends. In germline, CDR1 is LGHDT, CDR2 YNNKEL (reference sequence). The CDR3 reads CASSQLYQAGQYF. The CDR3 DNA reads TGTGCCAGCAGCCAACTCTACCAGGCGGGGCAGTATTTT.

This clonotype occurred a few times. The gene calls are TRBV29-1 and TRBJ2-3; a possible D gene is TRBD2 (5 bases). The CDR3 contains 14 residues. Germline-derived CDR1 and CDR2 are SQVTM and ANQGSEA. Trimming pared 7 bases from V and 1 base from J, leaving 15 bases between. The CDR3 nucleotides read TGCAGCGCCCTCTTAACCGGGGGCACAGATACGCAGTATTTT. Its protein product is CSALLTGGTDTQYF.

At least ten counts were recorded for this clonotype. This chain links TRBV12-3 or TRBV12-4 with TRBJ2-1; weak D call: TRBD2 (7 bases). This CDR3 has 16 residues. With 4 bases removed from V and 3 bases from J, the gap between germline ends came to 16 bases. DNA for the CDR3: TGTGCCAGCAGTTACCCGGGGGGCTATATCTACAATGAGCAGTTCTTC. This codes for CASSYPGGYIYNEQFF.

This clonotype has ten or more counts. The rearrangement joins TRBV6-5 to TRBJ2-1, with D possibly being TRBD1 (5 bases). From germline, CDR1 is MNHEY and CDR2 SVGAGI. CDR3 size: 14 residues. The V and J ends lost 2 bases and 8 bases respectively, with 13 bases between them. CDR3 nucleotides: TGTGCCAGCAGTTACACCAGGGTGACCGATGAGCAGTTCTTC. Protein: CASSYTRVTDEQFF.

The CDR3 nucleotides read TGCGCCAGCAGTGATTCAGGGCTCGGTGGCTACACCTTC. As protein: CASSDSGLGGYTF. The chain uses TRBV10-2 and TRBJ1-2, with a tentative D call TRBD1 (5 bases). This CDR3 comprises 13 residues. CDR1 is WSHSY and CDR2 is SAAADI in the germline V gene. Between the trimmed V and J ends, which lost 3 bases and 7 bases, there was a span of 12 bases.

The rearrangement joins TRBV7-9 to TRBJ2-3, with D maybe TRBD2 (5 bases). CDR1 is SEHNR and CDR2 is FQNEAQ in the germline V gene (reference sequence). The CDR3 runs 14 residues. Deletions cut 5 bases from V and 2 bases from J, with 11 bases between. The CDR3 DNA is TGTGCCAGCAGCATCGGACTGAACACAGATACGCAGTATTTT. Encoded protein: CASSIGLNTDTQYF.

Only a few counts were recorded for this clonotype. The J gene is TRBJ2-7, the V gene TRBV6-1; unclear D gene. The CDR3 is 15 residues long. Trimming took off 6 bases at V and 0 bases at J, with 15 bases between the two ends. The germline CDR1 and CDR2 sequences are MNHNS and SASEGT. CDR3 coding DNA: TGTGCCAGCAGACTCAGTCCGCCGAGCTCCTACGAGCAGTACGTC. Its translation is CASRLSPPSSYEQYV.

This clonotype was counted only a few times. The chain carries TRBV19 and TRBJ2-7; a possible D gene is TRBD1 (6 bases). V was clipped by 7 bases and J by 1 base, with 14 bases between them. The CDR3 has 14 amino acids. Germline lookup yields CDR1 LNHDA and CDR2 SQIVND (reference sequence). Here the CDR3 reads CASIETGESYEQYV. In DNA form, the CDR3 reads TGTGCCAGTATAGAGACAGGCGAATCCTACGAGCAGTACGTC.